This paragraph reports one T cell receptor beta chain. These data are taken from a study of blood T cell repertoires in COVID-19. Measured with immunoSEQ multiplex PCR; TCRdb has only the in-frame clones, and not every one. The repertoire holds about 220,000 clones, with 82% as singletons. The V gene's germline CDR1 is ENHRY and CDR2 SYGVKD. This CDR3 contains 14 residues. V was pared by 3 bases and J by 6 bases, with 7 bases of the junction left unmatched. Participant age was roughly 18 to 90 years, and participants resided in fewer than 25 US areas. The sequencing input was PBMCs or T cells enriched from blood (not recorded which). The TCR sequence derives from a woman in her sixties or seventies who had recovered from COVID-19. The chain couples TRBV10-3 to TRBJ1-2, with 7 bases identical to TRBD1. CDR3 sequence: CAISEGGGQNGYTF. The CDR3 DNA reads TGTGCCATCAGTGAAGGTGGGGGACAGAATGGCTACACCTTC.